Listed here is a single T cell receptor (beta chain). Its matching antigen is unknown. Reanalyzing the 5' RACE reads, TCRdb keeps one entry per CDR3 protein, without DNA. The table lists a few hundred thousand distinct CDR3 sequences, with 5.2% in the top ten. The data are from a study of T cells expressing NK-cell markers. For the study at large: It was sorted CD3+CD56+NKG2C+, CD3+CD56+NKG2C- and CD3+CD56-NKG2C+ T cells that supplied the TCR beta repertoires. Most of the eight sequenced donors were classified as HCMV-seropositive, and one was classified as seronegative.

This CDR3 is 15 amino acids long. Germline V CDR1 and CDR2: SGHVS, FQNEAQ. Overall study results and limits: Clones of NKG2C+ T cells that had expanded were of unclear HCMV specificity.

The specimen was blood T cells: a sorted CD56 or NKG2C T cell subset, CD4+ or CD8+ T cells, or bulk PBMC T cells (not recorded which). This chain links TRBV7-8 with TRBJ2-5; the TCRdb call, TRBD1, lacks DNA for checking. The sequence derives from a man aged 18-75 years in good health. This CDR3 is CASSHGDSEVETQYF.